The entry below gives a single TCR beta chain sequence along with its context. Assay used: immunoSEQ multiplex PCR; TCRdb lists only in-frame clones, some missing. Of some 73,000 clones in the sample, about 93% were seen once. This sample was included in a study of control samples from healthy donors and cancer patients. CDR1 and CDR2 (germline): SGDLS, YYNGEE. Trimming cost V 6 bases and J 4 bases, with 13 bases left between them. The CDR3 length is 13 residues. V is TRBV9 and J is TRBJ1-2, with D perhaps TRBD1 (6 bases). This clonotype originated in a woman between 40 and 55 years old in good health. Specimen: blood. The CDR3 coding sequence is TGTGCCAGCACCGCAGGGGAAACCTATGGCTACACCTTC. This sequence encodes CASTAGETYGYTF. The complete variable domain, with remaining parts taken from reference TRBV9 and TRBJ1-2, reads DSGVTQTPKHLITATGQRVTLRCSPRSGDLSVYWYQQSLDQGLQFLIQYYNGEERAKGNILERFSAQQFPDLHSELNLSSLELGDSALYFCASTAGETYGYTFGSGTRLTVV.